This T cell receptor beta chain was identified in a study of early T cells in non-severe SARS-CoV-2 infection. This CDR3 region has 17 residues. V was clipped by 5 bases and J by 5 bases; unmatched bases: 14. CDR1 and CDR2 from the germline V gene are DFQATT and SNEGSKA (reference sequence). Individual cDNA molecules each received unique molecular identifiers attached to them. TCRdb itself ran the 5' RACE reads through MiXCR, one entry per CDR3 protein. The sample has just over 80,000 distinct CDR3 sequences; roughly an eighth are singletons. This clonotype originated in an adult who was a healthcare worker with PCR-confirmed SARS-CoV-2 infection or an uninfected control (not recorded which). V usage is TRBV20-1 and J usage is TRBJ2-1; 11 bases are a match to TRBD2. The source material was whole blood. CDR3 loop: CSAEGLAARKDDNEQFF. In DNA form, the CDR3 reads TGCAGTGCTGAGGGACTAGCGGCCCGAAAGGACGACAATGAGCAGTTCTTC.